This T cell receptor (beta chain) was observed in a study of CD8 T cells in Susac syndrome. This clonotype was seen only once. CD8+ and CD4+ T cells were negatively isolated; TEMRA cells were FACS-enriched. The V gene's germline CDR1 is LNHDA and CDR2 SQIVND (reference sequence). This CDR3 contains 16 residues. V was clipped by 5 bases and J by 4 bases, with 20 bases between them. An input of roughly 0.5 to 1 ug of RNA was subjected to reverse transcription using random hexamers. TCRdb independently ran MiXCR on the immunoSEQ multiplex PCR reads; one entry per CDR3 protein. The sample carries about 300,000 distinct CDR3 sequences, just over 90% recorded once.

This clonotype was sampled from a human donor with multiple sclerosis. Sequencing used CD4+ T cells from PBMCs. This chain links TRBV19 with TRBJ1-1; tentatively, D is TRBD1 (6 bases). DNA for the CDR3: TGTGCCAGTAGTCGGATAATGACAGGTATGAGCACTGAAGCTTTCTTT. Its translation: CASSRIMTGMSTEAFF.